The clone carrying this TCR beta chain turned up a few times. Generated by immunoSEQ multiplex PCR, the TCRdb table keeps only in-frame clones and is missing some. The repertoire holds more than 85,000 clones, with roughly 80% as singletons. The data originate from a study of control samples from healthy donors and cancer patients. V was shortened by 5 bases and J by 4 bases, with 15 bases between the two germline ends. Germline lookup yields CDR1 SGHTA and CDR2 FQGTGA. The CDR3 runs to 14 residues. The sequence came from a woman between 45 and 65 years old in good health. The genes are TRBV7-3 and TRBJ2-7; D is uncertain. The sequenced material came from blood. CDR3 protein: CASSPAGSGYEQYF. The CDR3, as DNA: TGTGCCAGCAGCCCCGCCGGGTCCGGATACGAGCAGTACTTC.